A selection of T cell receptor beta chains follows, all from one sample in a study of blood T cell repertoires in COVID-19. The assay was immunoSEQ multiplex PCR, and TCRdb's table has in-frame clones only and misses some. Of hundreds of thousands of clones listed, 70% to 90% are singletons. Sequenced: peripheral blood. Every receptor here comes from an older woman with COVID-19, enrolled during active disease. The CDR3 runs from the conserved cysteine through the conserved F or W. A D gene is named only where the DNA matches it firmly.

j_call,d_call,v_call,cdr3_nt,cdr3_aa
TRBJ2-1,TRBD2,TRBV4-1,TGCGCCAGCAGCCAAGTCGGGACTAGCGTCTACAATGAGCAGTTCTTC,CASSQVGTSVYNEQFF
TRBJ2-1,TRBD1,TRBV5-1,TGCGCCAGCAGCGTAACCGGGACAGATTACAATGAGCAGTTCTTC,CASSVTGTDYNEQFF
TRBJ1-4,TRBD1,TRBV19,TGTGCCAGTAGTATACCGGGACAGGGGGTTGAAAAACTGTTTTTT,CASSIPGQGVEKLFF
TRBJ2-5,TRBD2,TRBV9,TGTGCCAGCAGCGTATTCGGGGGGGTAGCAGAGACCCAGTACTTC,CASSVFGGVAETQYF
TRBJ2-3,.,TRBV7-2,TGTGCCAGCAGCTTAATAACAGATACGCAGTATTTT,CASSLITDTQYF
TRBJ1-6,.,TRBV11-2,TGTGCCAGCCGGCGTCCCTGGGCTTATTCACCCCTCCACTTT,CASRRPWAYSPLHF
TRBJ1-4,.,TRBV7-9,TGTGCCAGCAGCACAAGCGGCGAAGAAAAACTGTTTTTT,CASSTSGEEKLFF
TRBJ1-1,.,TRBV9,TGTGCCAGCAGCGTAGACCAGGGTGTATCGTCTGAAGCTTTCTTT,CASSVDQGVSSEAFF
TRBJ1-1,TRBD1,TRBV6-5,TGTGCCAGCTGGTGGGACAGGGGCGGAACTGAAGCTTTCTTT,CASWWDRGGTEAFF
TRBJ2-2,.,TRBV2,TGTGCCAGCAGTGATCCGGGAAAAGAAGCCACCGGGGAGCTGTTTTTT,CASSDPGKEATGELFF
TRBJ2-5,TRBD2,TRBV2,TGTGCCACCCCTGGTGCTAGCGGCCAAGAGACCCAGTACTTC,CATPGASGQETQYF